This TCR beta chain comes out of a study of siplizumab effects on memory and regulatory T cells. CDR1 MDHEN and CDR2 SYDVKM come from the germline V gene. The J segment lost 0 bases and the V segment lost 5 bases, leaving 6 bases of the junction unmatched. This CDR3 is built from 17 residues. Remarks on this clone: The antigen is not known.

Study-level points and caveats: Researchers did not confirm the suppressive function of proliferating Tregs from siplizumab cultures. Unstimulated subsets were the mapping target of only a minor fraction of alloreactive clones.

The method was immunoSEQ multiplex PCR; TCRdb's version includes in-frame clones alone and lacks a portion of them. The table has some 80,000 clones, approximately 95% seen once. The J gene is TRBJ2-6, the V gene TRBV28; TRBD1 agrees at 8 bases. Input material: CD8+ T cells sorted from blood. The sequence came from a human donor in good health. CDR3 protein: CASSRTGTISGANVLTF. The CDR3, as DNA: TGTGCCAGCAGTCGGACAGGGACAATCTCTGGGGCCAACGTCCTGACTTTC.